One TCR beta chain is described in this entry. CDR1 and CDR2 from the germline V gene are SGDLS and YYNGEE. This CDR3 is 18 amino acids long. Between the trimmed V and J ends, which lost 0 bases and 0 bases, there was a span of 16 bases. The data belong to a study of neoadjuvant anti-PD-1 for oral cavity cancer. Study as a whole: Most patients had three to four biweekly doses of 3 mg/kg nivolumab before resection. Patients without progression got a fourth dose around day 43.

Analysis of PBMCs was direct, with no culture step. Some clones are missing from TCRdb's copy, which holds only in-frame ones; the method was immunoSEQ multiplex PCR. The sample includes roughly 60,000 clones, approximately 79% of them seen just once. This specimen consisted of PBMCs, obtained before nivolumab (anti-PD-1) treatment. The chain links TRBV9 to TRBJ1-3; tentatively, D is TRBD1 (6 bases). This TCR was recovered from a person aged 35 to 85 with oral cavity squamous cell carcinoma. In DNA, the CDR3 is TGTGCCAGCAGCGTAGAGCTCCGACAGGAGAGCTCTGGAAACACCATATATTTT. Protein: CASSVELRQESSGNTIYF.